Listed here are 29 T cell receptor beta chains from one sample, sequenced in a study of blood T cell repertoires in COVID-19. The method was immunoSEQ multiplex PCR; TCRdb's version includes in-frame clones alone and lacks a portion of them. The sample shows 90,000 to 100,000 clones, roughly 86% of them seen only once. Sequences were obtained from peripheral blood. The receptors were gathered from a man in his forties or fifties with acute or convalescent COVID-19.

This chain joins TRBV6-6 and TRBJ2-7, with D perhaps matching TRBD1 (5 bases). The CDR3 covers 12 residues. V shed 6 bases and J shed 3 bases, with 9 bases lying between them. Per germline, CDR1 MNHNY and CDR2 SVGAGI (reference sequence). CDR3 loop: CASRADSYEQYF. In DNA, the CDR3 is TGTGCCAGCAGGGCCGACAGCTACGAGCAGTACTTC.

The J gene is TRBJ2-1, the V gene TRBV5-1; 10 bases map to TRBD2. Germline loops: CDR1 SGHRS, CDR2 YFSETQ. The CDR3 consists of 16 residues. V was pared by 0 bases and J by 4 bases, with 4 bases of the junction left unmatched. The CDR3 bases are TGCGCCAGCAGCTTGGGTGGACTAGCGGTGTACAATGAGCAGTTCTTC. Its protein product is CASSLGGLAVYNEQFF.

This chain connects TRBV6-5 to TRBJ1-1; a possible D gene is TRBD1 (6 bases). The V and J ends lost 7 bases and 0 bases respectively, with 12 bases between them. CDR3 size: 14 residues. Per the germline V gene, CDR1 is MNHEY and CDR2 is SVGAGI. CDR3 in amino acids: CASIHREMNTEAFF. CDR3 in DNA: TGTGCCAGCATTCACAGGGAGATGAACACTGAAGCTTTCTTT.

The rearrangement joins TRBV13 to TRBJ2-1; 7 nucleotides agree with TRBD1. Germline V CDR1 and CDR2: PRHDT, FYEKMQ (reference sequence). V lost 8 bases and J lost 3; bases outside the gene matches: 4. The CDR3 is 13 residues long. The CDR3 region has the DNA TGTGCCAGCGGGACAGACATCTACAATGAGCAGTTCTTC. It specifies CASGTDIYNEQFF. The complete variable domain, with remaining parts taken from reference TRBV13 and TRBJ2-1, reads AAGVIQSPRHLIKEKRETATLKCYPIPRHDTVYWYQQGPGQDPQFLISFYEKMQSDKGSIPDRFSAQQFSDYHSELNMSSLELGDSALYFCASGTDIYNEQFFGPGTRLTVL.

For the CDR3, the DNA is TGTGCCACCAGTGATCCGGAGTCGGAACCGGAGCAGTTCTTC. Amino acid sequence: CATSDPESEPEQFF. The rearrangement joins TRBV24-1 to TRBJ2-1; D not certain. This CDR3 region has 14 residues. Germline CDR1 is KGHDR and CDR2 is SFDVKD. The ends were cut back, 3 bases at V and 10 bases at J, with 15 bases in the middle.

The gene calls are TRBV6-4 and TRBJ2-3, with 13 nucleotides matching TRBD2. Germline V gene lookup returns CDR1 MRHNA and CDR2 SNTAGT. The CDR3 length is 20 residues. V gave up 3 bases and J gave up 0 bases; unmatched junction bases: 12. For the CDR3, the DNA is TGTGCCAGCAGTGATCAGGGACTAGCGGGAACCGATTTTAGCACAGATACGCAGTATTTT. It yields the protein CASSDQGLAGTDFSTDTQYF.

The chain joins TRBV30 to TRBJ1-5; TRBD1 aligns across 8 bases. Per the germline V gene, CDR1 is GTSNPN and CDR2 is SVGIG (reference sequence). Trimming at V came to 5 bases and at J to 0 bases, leaving 3 bases not matched to a gene. This CDR3 is 14 amino acids long. The CDR3 DNA follows: TGTGCCTGGGGACAGGGTGTTAGCAATCAGCCCCAGCATTTT. It codes for CAWGQGVSNQPQHF.

J is TRBJ2-5 and V is TRBV5-1, with TRBD2 matching 7 bases. This CDR3 spans 14 amino acids. The J segment lost 2 bases and the V segment lost 3 bases, leaving 4 bases of the junction unmatched. Looked up from germline, CDR1 is SGHRS and CDR2 is YFSETQ. The CDR3 DNA reads as TGCGCCAGCAGCTCATCTAGCGGACAAGAGACCCAGTACTTC. Amino acids: CASSSSSGQETQYF. The variable domain in full, completed from reference TRBV5-1 and TRBJ2-5, reads KAGVTQTPRYLIKTRGQQVTLSCSPISGHRSVSWYQQTPGQGLQFLFEYFSETQRNKGNFPGRFSGRQFSNSRSEMNVSTLELGDSALYLCASSSSSGQETQYFGPGTRLLVL.

V and J are TRBV24-1 and TRBJ2-3; D is perhaps TRBD1 (5 bases). CDR1 KGHDR and CDR2 SFDVKD come from the germline V gene. V lost 7 bases and J lost 2, with 12 bases in between. CDR3 length equals 14 residues. Here the CDR3 DNA reads TGTGCCACCAGCGACCAGGGATACACAGATACGCAGTATTTT. Residues: CATSDQGYTDTQYF.

This chain joins TRBV7-3 and TRBJ2-1; 7 nucleotides line up with TRBD2. V was clipped by 1 base and J by 4 bases; unmatched bases: 7. The germline V gene has CDR1 SGHTA and CDR2 FQGTGA. There are 16 residues in the CDR3. Here the CDR3 reads CASSLSRLAGYNEQFF. CDR3 DNA sequence: TGTGCCAGCAGCTTAAGCAGACTAGCCGGATACAATGAGCAGTTCTTC.

The CDR3: CASSISGAGGVNEQYF. The DNA of the CDR3 is TGTGCCAGTAGTATAAGCGGAGCGGGAGGGGTAAACGAGCAGTACTTC. The chain is built from TRBV19 and TRBJ2-7, with 10 bases matching TRBD2. Trimming removed 2 bases from V and 5 bases from J; junction bases left unmatched: 9. CDR3 length: 16 residues. Germline V gene lookup returns CDR1 LNHDA and CDR2 SQIVND (reference sequence).

The genes are TRBV7-8 and TRBJ2-3, with TRBD1 matching 9 bases. J gave up 3 bases and V 5 bases, and 6 bases lay outside the gene matches. Germline assignment: CDR1 SGHVS and CDR2 FQNEAQ. CDR3 size: 15 residues. The DNA for the CDR3 is TGTGCCAGCAGCGAGGACAGGGGAGTAACAGATACGCAGTATTTT. Encoded protein: CASSEDRGVTDTQYF.

This rearrangement joins TRBV27 to TRBJ2-7, with D possibly matching TRBD2 (6 bases). Germline V gene sequence: CDR1 MNHEY, CDR2 SMNVEV (reference sequence). This CDR3 region has 15 residues. Trimming shortened V by 6 bases and J by 3 bases, and 18 bases separated the two germline ends. The CDR3 bases are TGTGCCAGCAGAAATGCGGGGAGCAACGACTACGAGCAGTACTTC. This encodes CASRNAGSNDYEQYF.

J is TRBJ2-1 and V is TRBV5-1; TRBD2 matches 13 bases. CDR3 size: 20 residues. Germline loops: CDR1 SGHRS, CDR2 YFSETQ. V dropped 1 base and J dropped 0; count of bases not matched to a gene: 10. DNA of the CDR3: TGCGCCAGCAGCTTGTGGGGACCCGGGACTAGCGGGAACTCCTACAATGAGCAGTTCTTC. Amino acid sequence: CASSLWGPGTSGNSYNEQFF.

This chain joins TRBV18 and TRBJ2-3; TRBD2 agrees at 7 bases. Germline assignment: CDR1 KGHSH and CDR2 LQKENI. The V gene end was trimmed by 5 bases and the J gene end by 2 bases; junction bases not matched to a gene: 7. The CDR3 runs to 15 residues. The CDR3 spells CASSSSLAATDTQYF. The DNA for the CDR3 is TGTGCCAGCTCATCTTCTCTAGCGGCCACAGATACGCAGTATTTT. The whole variable domain, remainder taken from reference TRBV18 and TRBJ2-3, is NAGVMQNPRHLVRRRGQEARLRCSPMKGHSHVYWYRQLPEEGLKFMVYLQKENIIDESGMPKERFSAEFPKEGPSILRIQQVVRGDSAAYFCASSSSLAATDTQYFGPGTRLTVL.

The rearrangement links TRBV24-1 to TRBJ2-3; 13 bases line up with TRBD2. The CDR3 loop spans 18 amino acids. Germline CDR1 reads KGHDR; CDR2 reads SFDVKD. With V trimmed by 4 bases and J by 2 bases, 8 bases remained unmatched. This CDR3 is CATSDSGLAGEPTDTQYF. The CDR3 region has the DNA TGTGCCACCAGTGACTCAGGACTAGCGGGAGAGCCCACAGATACGCAGTATTTT.

The rearrangement joins TRBV28 to TRBJ1-1; D not certain. V was shortened by 4 bases and J by 1 base, with 7 bases between the two germline ends. Germline loops: CDR1 MDHEN, CDR2 SYDVKM. The CDR3 has 13 residues. CDR3 amino acids: CASSSPGNTEAFF. In nucleotides, the CDR3 is TGTGCCAGCAGTTCCCCCGGGAACACTGAAGCTTTCTTT.

The chain carries TRBV18 and TRBJ1-6; 7 bases agree with TRBD1. CDR3 length equals 15 residues. Germline CDR1 and CDR2: KGHSH and LQKENI. Germline trimming cut 3 bases from V and 5 bases from J; bases unmatched to any gene: 4. The CDR3 nucleotides read TGTGCCAGCTCACCGAGGGACAGCGATAATTCACCCCTCCACTTT. Its protein is CASSPRDSDNSPLHF.

On this clone: The sample has other DNA sequences that encode this CDR3 too. V usage is TRBV18 and J usage is TRBJ2-7; 7 nucleotides line up with TRBD1. The CDR3 is made up of 14 amino acids. Germline V lookup: CDR1 KGHSH, CDR2 LQKENI. The ends lost 3 bases at V and 0 bases at J; junction bases unmatched: 2. The DNA for the CDR3 is TGTGCCAGCTCACCGAGGGACAGCTCCTACGAGCAGTACTTC. Amino acid sequence: CASSPRDSSYEQYF.

The J gene is TRBJ2-7, the V gene TRBV6-2 or TRBV6-3; TRBD2 is a possible D gene (6 bases). The germline V and J ends were trimmed by 5 bases and 1 base, with 12 bases remaining between them. Germline V gene lookup returns CDR1 MNHEY and CDR2 SVGEGT. CDR3 size: 14 residues. This CDR3 reads CASSPAGISYEQYF. CDR3 nucleotides: TGTGCCAGCAGTCCAGCGGGTATATCCTACGAGCAGTACTTC.

The chain uses TRBV5-6 and TRBJ1-5; tentative D call: TRBD1 (6 bases). V was shortened by 0 bases and J by 6 bases, with 10 bases between the two germline ends. Germline CDR1 is SGHDT and CDR2 is YYEEEE. The CDR3 has 14 amino acids. In nucleotides, the CDR3 is TGTGCCAGCAGCTTGGCAGGGGTACTTCAGCCCCAGCATTTT. Its protein is CASSLAGVLQPQHF.

The CDR3, as DNA: TGCGCCAGCAGCCCCGGGACTAGCATTAACGAGCAGTACTTC. It yields the protein CASSPGTSINEQYF. V usage is TRBV5-1 and J usage is TRBJ2-7; 9 bases match TRBD2. The germline V gene has CDR1 SGHRS and CDR2 YFSETQ. This CDR3 region has 14 residues. The junction had 7 bases not matched to a gene; V was cut back by 4 bases and J by 5 bases.

This chain connects TRBV19 to TRBJ2-5; the match to TRBD2 covers 10 bases. CDR3 length: 17 amino acids. V shed 3 bases and J 5 bases; nucleotides not matched to a gene: 12. In germline, CDR1 is LNHDA, CDR2 SQIVND (reference sequence). CDR3 bases: TGTGCCAGTAGTATTCGTGGGCCGGGACTAGCGATGGAGACCCAGTACTTC. The encoded protein is CASSIRGPGLAMETQYF.

This chain connects TRBV5-1 to TRBJ2-3; possible D gene TRBD1, 6 bases. Trimming took off 2 bases at V and 2 bases at J, with 9 bases between the two ends. In germline, CDR1 is SGHRS, CDR2 YFSETQ. CDR3 length: 14 residues. DNA of the CDR3: TGCGCCAGCAGCTTAGGACAGACCACAGATACGCAGTATTTT. Encoded protein: CASSLGQTTDTQYF.

The V gene is TRBV6-5, the J gene TRBJ1-2; the D is unclear. V was shortened by 5 bases and J by 5 bases, with 15 bases between the two germline ends. The V gene's germline CDR1 is MNHEY and CDR2 SVGAGI. This CDR3 region has 14 residues. The CDR3 DNA sequence: TGTGCCAGCAGTCTGGGCCCGAGCGGATATGGCTACACCTTC. Translation: CASSLGPSGYGYTF.

DNA of the CDR3: TGCGCCAGCAGACAGCGGGAGAGCACCTACAATGAGCAGTTCTTC. Its translation is CASRQRESTYNEQFF. The gene calls are TRBV5-1 and TRBJ2-1, with 8 bases lining up with TRBD2. With V trimmed by 5 bases and J by 2 bases, 6 bases remained unmatched. Germline assignment: CDR1 SGHRS and CDR2 YFSETQ. This CDR3 spans 15 amino acids.

This chain connects TRBV6-5 to TRBJ1-2; perhaps TRBD1 as D (6 bases). The CDR3 length is 14 residues. The V gene lost 5 bases and the J gene lost 0 bases, with 10 bases spanning the gap. Germline loops: CDR1 MNHEY, CDR2 SVGAGI. The CDR3 DNA reads as TGTGCCAGCAGTCGGGACATAACTAACTATGGCTACACCTTC. Translation: CASSRDITNYGYTF.

V is TRBV4-2 and J is TRBJ2-3; D is possibly TRBD2 (5 bases). CDR1 and CDR2 (germline): LGHNA, YNFKEQ. Trimming took 1 base from V and 0 from J, leaving 14 bases between them. The CDR3 is made up of 17 amino acids. The CDR3 DNA reads TGTGCCAGCAGCCAAGGTTTTTTTCGGGGAAGCACAGATACGCAGTATTTT. This translates into CASSQGFFRGSTDTQYF.

The rearrangement joins TRBV5-8 to TRBJ1-2; 7 bases fit TRBD1. The CDR3 runs 12 residues. V trimming: 7 bases; J trimming: 1 base; junction bases outside the gene matches: 1. Germline V gene data show CDR1 as SGHTS and CDR2 as YDEGEE. The CDR3 loop is CASHRGNYGYTF. The DNA for the CDR3 is TGTGCCAGCCACAGGGGTAACTATGGCTACACCTTC.